The source of this T cell receptor beta chain is a study of blood T cell repertoires in COVID-19. About the study: COVID-19 samples collected from the United States, Italy and Spain covered acute and convalescent phases. Nucleic acid was either cDNA or gDNA, and it came from T cells, B-cell-depleted T cells, or PBMCs.

How the authors handled the data: It was from reference gene primer amplification that nucleated cell counts were estimated. Assay used: immunoSEQ multiplex PCR; TCRdb lists only in-frame clones, some missing. That table supplies the V and J calls and clone size; D and trimming were determined from the DNA. The sample carries about 270,000 clones, about 90% recorded once. Participants were aged about 18 to 89 years from approximately 23 US areas. The CDR3 has 16 residues. Trimming stripped 4 bases from V and 0 bases from J, with 14 bases between. Germline CDR1 and CDR2: SGDLS and YYNGEE. The rearrangement uses TRBV9 and TRBJ2-1, with D possibly TRBD2 on 6 matching bases. The receptor comes from a woman in her thirties with acute COVID-19. The source material was PBMCs or T cells enriched from blood (not recorded which). In DNA form, the CDR3 reads TGTGCCAGCAGCAATAATGGGACTCGCTCCTACAATGAGCAGTTCTTC. Amino acids: CASSNNGTRSYNEQFF. The whole variable domain, remainder taken from reference TRBV9 and TRBJ2-1, is DSGVTQTPKHLITATGQRVTLRCSPRSGDLSVYWYQQSLDQGLQFLIQYYNGEERAKGNILERFSAQQFPDLHSELNLSSLELGDSALYFCASSNNGTRSYNEQFFGPGTRLTVL.